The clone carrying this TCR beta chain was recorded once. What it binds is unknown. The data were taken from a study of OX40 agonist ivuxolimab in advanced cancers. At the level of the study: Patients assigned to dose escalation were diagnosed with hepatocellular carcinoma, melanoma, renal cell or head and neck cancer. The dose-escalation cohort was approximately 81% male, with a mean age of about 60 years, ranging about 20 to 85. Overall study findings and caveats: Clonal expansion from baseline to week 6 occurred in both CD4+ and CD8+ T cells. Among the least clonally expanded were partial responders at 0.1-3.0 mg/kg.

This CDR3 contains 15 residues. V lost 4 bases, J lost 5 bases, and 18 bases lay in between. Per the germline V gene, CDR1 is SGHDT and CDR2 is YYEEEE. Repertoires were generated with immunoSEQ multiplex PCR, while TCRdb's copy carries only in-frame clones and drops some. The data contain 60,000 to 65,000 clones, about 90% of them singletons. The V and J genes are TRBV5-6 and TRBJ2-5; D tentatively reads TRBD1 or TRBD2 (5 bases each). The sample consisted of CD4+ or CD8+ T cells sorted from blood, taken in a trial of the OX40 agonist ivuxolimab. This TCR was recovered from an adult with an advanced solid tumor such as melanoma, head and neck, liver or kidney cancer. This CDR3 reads CASSHQGPGGETQYF. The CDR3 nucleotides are TGTGCCAGCAGCCATCAGGGACCCGGCGGGGAGACCCAGTACTTC.